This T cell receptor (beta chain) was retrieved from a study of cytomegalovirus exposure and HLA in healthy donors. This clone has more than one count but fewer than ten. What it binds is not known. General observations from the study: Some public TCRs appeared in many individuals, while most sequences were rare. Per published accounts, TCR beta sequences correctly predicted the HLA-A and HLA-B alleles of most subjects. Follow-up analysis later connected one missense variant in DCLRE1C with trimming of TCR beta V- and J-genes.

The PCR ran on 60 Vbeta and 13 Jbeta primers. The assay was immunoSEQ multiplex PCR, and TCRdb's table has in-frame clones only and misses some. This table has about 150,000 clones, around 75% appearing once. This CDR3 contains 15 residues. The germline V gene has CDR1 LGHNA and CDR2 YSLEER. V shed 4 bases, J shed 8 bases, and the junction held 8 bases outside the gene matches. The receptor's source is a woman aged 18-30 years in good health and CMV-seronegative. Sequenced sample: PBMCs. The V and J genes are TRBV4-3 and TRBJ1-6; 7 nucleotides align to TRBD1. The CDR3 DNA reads TGCGCCAGCAGCCCAGGGGACAGAGTTTATTCACCCCTCCACTTT. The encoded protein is CASSPGDRVYSPLHF.